Following are 29 T cell receptor beta chains from one sample sequenced in a study of T-cell memory formation after mild COVID-19. In TCRdb, the 5' RACE reads were re-called with MiXCR into one record per CDR3 protein. This sample carries some 160,000 distinct CDR3 sequences, 25% to 40% of them seen once, and the ten largest clones take around 12%. Sequencing used PBMCs or a T cell subset sorted from them (not recorded which). These receptors were taken from an adult woman who had mild COVID-19 (a few samples of this study predate the infection). Cell type and time point are not known.

CDR3 sequence: CAISTDRSGGNTQYF. CDR3 bases: TGTGCCATCAGTACCGACAGGTCCGGAGGGAATACGCAGTATTTT. This chain uses TRBV10-3 with TRBJ2-3; D might be TRBD1 or TRBD2, each matching 6 bases. Trimming pared 5 bases from V and 7 bases from J, leaving 19 bases between. The CDR3 length is 15 residues. Germline V gives CDR1 ENHRY, CDR2 SYGVKD.

This chain uses TRBV11-2 with TRBJ2-1; D unclear. Germline CDR1 SGHAT, CDR2 FQNNGV. Trimming removed 0 bases at V and 9 bases at J, with 9 bases between. The CDR3 sequence is 13 residues long. CDR3 DNA: TGTGCCAGCAGCTTAGACCTATCGGGTGAGCAGTTCTTC. Protein sequence: CASSLDLSGEQFF.

The V call is TRBV15, the J call TRBJ2-1, with D perhaps matching TRBD1 or TRBD2 (5 bases each). V lost 4 bases to trimming and J lost 2 bases, with 12 bases between them. Germline assignment: CDR1 LNHNV and CDR2 YYDKDF (reference sequence). The CDR3 loop spans 15 amino acids. CDR3 protein: CATSKGRGAYNEQFF. CDR3 nucleotides: TGTGCCACCAGCAAAGGTAGAGGGGCCTACAATGAGCAGTTCTTC.

This chain joins TRBV27 and TRBJ2-3; 7 bases match TRBD1. Germline-derived CDR1 and CDR2 are MNHEY and SMNVEV (reference sequence). The CDR3 spans 13 residues. Trimming took 5 bases from V and 2 from J; bases not matched to a gene: 1. The CDR3: CASSDRVTDTQYF. Written as DNA, the CDR3 is TGTGCCAGCAGTGACAGGGTCACAGATACGCAGTATTTT.

J is TRBJ1-1 and V is TRBV11-2; possibly TRBD1 for D (5 bases). The CDR3 sequence is 14 residues long. Germline CDR1 reads SGHAT; CDR2 reads FQNNGV. The V end was cut by 6 bases, the J end by 6 bases, with 17 bases between. CDR3 sequence: CASRMGGEEPEAFF. CDR3 sequence (DNA): TGTGCCAGCAGGATGGGGGGGGAAGAGCCTGAAGCTTTCTTT.

The V gene is TRBV7-6, the J gene TRBJ1-2; TRBD1 matches 10 bases. V shed 3 bases, J shed 8 bases, and the junction held 12 bases outside the gene matches. Germline assignment: CDR1 SGHVS and CDR2 FNYEAQ. This CDR3 comprises 16 residues. CDR3 protein: CASSFDPGQGLGGYTF. Here the CDR3 DNA reads TGTGCCAGCAGCTTTGACCCGGGACAGGGGCTGGGCGGCTACACCTTC.

This clonotype was observed a handful of times. V and J are TRBV29-1 and TRBJ2-5; D is tentatively TRBD1 or TRBD2 (5 bases each). Germline assignment: CDR1 SQVTM and CDR2 ANQGSEA. The CDR3 loop spans 13 amino acids. V gave up 6 bases and J gave up 5 bases, with 16 bases separating them. CDR3: CSVLPQGGETQYF. The CDR3 bases are TGCAGCGTACTGCCCCAGGGCGGGGAGACCCAGTACTTC.

This rearrangement joins TRBV18 to TRBJ2-7; D is unresolved. V was clipped by 2 bases and J by 1 base, with 9 bases between them. The CDR3 spans 14 residues. Germline CDR1 is KGHSH and CDR2 is LQKENI. CDR3 protein: CASSPLSASYEQYF. CDR3 nucleotides: TGTGCCAGCTCACCATTGTCAGCGTCCTACGAGCAGTACTTC.

The chain recombines TRBV7-2 with TRBJ2-2; D is undetermined. Per the germline V gene, CDR1 is SGHTA and CDR2 is FQGNSA. V was shortened by 1 base and J by 0 bases, with 9 bases between the two germline ends. The CDR3 is 16 amino acids. CDR3 bases: TGTGCCAGCAGCTTAGTAGGGCAGCCGAACACCGGGGAGCTGTTTTTT. As protein: CASSLVGQPNTGELFF.

This clonotype is deemed medium-sized. The rearrangement uses TRBV7-2 and TRBJ2-1, with 10 nucleotides matching TRBD2. The CDR3 extends over 15 amino acids. Germline lookup yields CDR1 SGHTA and CDR2 FQGNSA. Losses at the gene ends were 4 bases for V and 4 bases for J; bases not matched to a gene: 4. This CDR3 reads CASSSTSGQYNEQFF. CDR3 sequence (DNA): TGTGCCAGCAGCTCGACTAGCGGGCAGTACAATGAGCAGTTCTTC.

The sample holds a few counts of this clonotype. The V gene is TRBV2, the J gene TRBJ2-7; 9 bases are a match to TRBD1. This CDR3 contains 16 residues. Germline assignment: CDR1 SNHLY and CDR2 FYNNEI. V shed 4 bases, J shed 3 bases, and the junction held 10 bases outside the gene matches. The CDR3 DNA sequence: TGTGCCAGCAGTGGAGGGATGGGACAGGGACGCTACGAGCAGTACTTC. This encodes CASSGGMGQGRYEQYF.

The V and J genes are TRBV3-1 and TRBJ1-1, with D unresolved. Germline CDR1 reads LGHDT; CDR2 reads YNNKEL (reference sequence). The CDR3 is made up of 15 amino acids. The ends were cut back, 5 bases at V and 1 base at J, with 14 bases in the middle. CDR3 in amino acids: CASSSRDRGNTEAFF. CDR3 nucleotide sequence: TGTGCCAGCAGCTCGCGGGATCGGGGGAACACTGAAGCTTTCTTT.

This clonotype turned up a few times. The rearrangement uses TRBV4-1 and TRBJ2-1, with 16 bases fitting TRBD2. Germline CDR1 MGHRA, CDR2 YSYEKL. Losses at the gene ends were 1 base for V and 4 bases for J; bases not matched to a gene: 7. The CDR3 is made up of 19 amino acids. In DNA, the CDR3 is TGCGCCAGCAGCCAAGTGGGACTAGCGGGGGGGCTAGGTTACAATGAGCAGTTCTTC. This encodes CASSQVGLAGGLGYNEQFF.

In its sample, this clonotype was seen a few times. This chain uses TRBV7-9 with TRBJ2-7, with 7 bases lining up with TRBD2. The germline V gene has CDR1 SEHNR and CDR2 FQNEAQ (reference sequence). J gave up 0 bases and V 1 base, and 3 bases lay outside the gene matches. The CDR3 runs to 15 residues. The CDR3 loop is CASSLVVAGSYEQYF. The CDR3 bases are TGTGCCAGCAGCTTAGTGGTAGCGGGCTCCTACGAGCAGTACTTC.

This clonotype showed up many times. The chain carries TRBV9 and TRBJ2-7; D unclear. The V end lost 3 bases, the J end lost 8 bases, and 9 bases lay between the germline ends. Germline V gene lookup returns CDR1 SGDLS and CDR2 YYNGEE. The CDR3 runs to 11 residues. CDR3 in amino acids: CASSAGFQQYF. The CDR3 nucleotides read TGTGCCAGCAGCGCAGGATTTCAGCAGTACTTC.

This clonotype was seen more than once but under ten times. The V and J genes are TRBV12-3 or TRBV12-4 and TRBJ2-3; no definite D call. This CDR3 is 12 amino acids long. V lost 4 bases to trimming and J lost 9 bases, with 11 bases between them. The CDR3 DNA follows: TGTGCCAGCAGTTCCGCGGTCGACACGCAGTATTTT. Protein: CASSSAVDTQYF.

This chain links TRBV4-1 with TRBJ2-7; D possibly matches TRBD1 or TRBD2 (6 bases each). Germline loops: CDR1 MGHRA, CDR2 YSYEKL. Trimming stripped 1 base from V and 6 bases from J, with 13 bases between. The CDR3 runs to 14 residues. The CDR3 region is CASSQGQGGPEQYF. The CDR3 DNA sequence: TGCGCCAGCAGCCAAGGTCAAGGGGGGCCCGAGCAGTACTTC.

This clonotype was found a few times. This chain joins TRBV24-1 and TRBJ1-1; D unresolved. Trimming shortened V by 7 bases and J by 4 bases, and 12 bases separated the two germline ends. Germline CDR1 KGHDR, CDR2 SFDVKD. The length of the CDR3 is 13 residues. In nucleotides, the CDR3 is TGTGCCACCAGCTCAGGACCCCCCACTGAAGCTTTCTTT. This codes for CATSSGPPTEAFF.

The gene calls are TRBV6-5 and TRBJ2-4; D may be TRBD2 (6 bases). V was trimmed by 6 bases and J by 6 bases, leaving 24 bases between them. Germline-derived CDR1 and CDR2 are MNHEY and SVGAGI. The CDR3 is 17 amino acids. The CDR3 reads CASRPPRSGEIINIQYF. CDR3 coding DNA: TGTGCCAGCAGACCCCCTAGATCGGGGGAGATTATAAACATTCAGTACTTC.

In DNA form, the CDR3 reads TGTGCCAGCAGCCTTCCGGGGGGCTTTGAGACCCAGTACTTC. Translated: CASSLPGGFETQYF. V usage is TRBV3-1 and J usage is TRBJ2-5; tentatively, D is TRBD2 (7 bases). The CDR3 extends over 14 amino acids. The germline V gene has CDR1 LGHDT and CDR2 YNNKEL (reference sequence). The ends were cut back, 4 bases at V and 5 bases at J, with 14 bases in the middle.

This CDR3 reads CATRGRPVLYEQYF. The CDR3 DNA is TGTGCCACCAGGGGTCGACCAGTACTCTACGAGCAGTACTTC. The V and J genes are TRBV24-1 and TRBJ2-7; D ambiguous. CDR1 and CDR2 (germline): KGHDR, SFDVKD. CDR3 length: 14 amino acids. Between the trimmed V and J ends, which lost 7 bases and 3 bases, there was a span of 15 bases.

The V call is TRBV2, the J call TRBJ2-7; 8 bases map to TRBD1. V lost 5 bases to trimming and J lost 8 bases; unmatched junction nucleotides: 5. The length of the CDR3 is 12 residues. Germline CDR1 is SNHLY and CDR2 is FYNNEI. In nucleotides, the CDR3 is TGTGCCAGCAGTTTGGACAGGGCCAAGCAGTACTTC. Its translation: CASSLDRAKQYF.

This clonotype was seen a handful of times. J is TRBJ2-1 and V is TRBV29-1; 10 bases align to TRBD2. The CDR3 has 15 residues. The germline V gene encodes CDR1 SQVTM and CDR2 ANQGSEA. The trim removed 7 bases at V and 5 bases at J, leaving 11 bases unmatched. The DNA for the CDR3 is TGCAGCGCCGGCCTCACTAGCGGGGCTGACAATGAGCAGTTCTTC. Its translation: CSAGLTSGADNEQFF.

The J gene is TRBJ1-1, the V gene TRBV20-1, with 11 bases fitting TRBD1. The CDR3 has 18 residues. Germline trimming cut 0 bases from V and 5 bases from J; bases unmatched to any gene: 14. The germline gives CDR1 DFQATT, CDR2 SNEGSKA (reference sequence). The CDR3 region is CSARDAFQDRGRVTEAFF. CDR3 coding DNA: TGCAGTGCTAGAGATGCCTTTCAGGACAGGGGGCGGGTTACTGAAGCTTTCTTT.

The chain links TRBV2 to TRBJ1-2, with D possibly matching TRBD1 (5 bases). The CDR3 sequence is 12 residues long. CDR1 is SNHLY and CDR2 is FYNNEI in the germline V gene. V was trimmed by 2 bases and J by 5 bases, leaving 6 bases between them. DNA for the CDR3: TGTGCCAGCAGTGAAAGACAGTATGGCTACACCTTC. Its translation: CASSERQYGYTF. The full variable domain, completed using reference TRBV2 and TRBJ1-2, is EPEVTQTPSHQVTQMGQEVILRCVPISNHLYFYWYRQILGQKVEFLVSFYNNEISEKSEIFDDQFSVERPDGSNFTLKIRSTKLEDSAMYFCASSERQYGYTFGSGTRLTVV.

This clonotype occurred many times. The chain employs TRBV2 and TRBJ2-3; D unclear. The length of the CDR3 is 16 residues. Trimming took off 8 bases at V and 6 bases at J, with 24 bases between the two ends. Germline-derived CDR1 and CDR2 are SNHLY and FYNNEI. The CDR3 region has the DNA TGTGCCAGCCACCCCGGACCGGCGTCGAGGTGGGATACGCAGTATTTT. Amino acids: CASHPGPASRWDTQYF.

Notes on this clonotype: Mismatch with germline at one junction end may stem from a read error. V is TRBV19 and J is TRBJ1-6; 9 bases align to TRBD1. The V gene's germline CDR1 is LNHDA and CDR2 SQIVND (reference sequence). The CDR3 contains 14 residues. CDR3: CASSRDRDNSPLHF. DNA for the CDR3: TGTGCCAGTAGTAGGGACAGGGATAACTCACCCCTCCACTTT. The full variable domain, its missing parts supplied by reference TRBV19 and TRBJ1-6, is DGGITQSPKYLFRKEGQNVTLSCEQNLNHDAMYWYRQDPGQGLRLIYYSQIVNDFQKGDIAEGYSVSREKKESFPLTVTSAQKNPTAFYLCASSRDRDNSPLHFGNGTRLTVT.

V usage is TRBV3-1 and J usage is TRBJ1-6, with a tentative D call TRBD1 (6 bases). The CDR3 runs to 14 residues. Trimming shortened V by 5 bases and J by 8 bases, and 13 bases separated the two germline ends. CDR1 is LGHDT and CDR2 is YNNKEL in the germline V gene (reference sequence). The DNA for the CDR3 is TGTGCCAGCAGCTACGACAGGTCGCATTCACCCCTCCACTTT. Its translation is CASSYDRSHSPLHF.

In this sample, this clonotype turned up a few times. The chain uses TRBV2 and TRBJ2-3, with D possibly TRBD2 on 5 matching bases. Looked up from germline, CDR1 is SNHLY and CDR2 is FYNNEI. The CDR3 is made up of 16 amino acids. V was pared by 4 bases and J by 2 bases, with 16 bases between. CDR3 coding DNA: TGTGCCAGCAGTGGGTGGCTAGCAGCGCCCACAGATACGCAGTATTTT. This gives the protein CASSGWLAAPTDTQYF. Drawing the rest from reference TRBV2 and TRBJ2-3, the complete variable domain is EPEVTQTPSHQVTQMGQEVILRCVPISNHLYFYWYRQILGQKVEFLVSFYNNEISEKSEIFDDQFSVERPDGSNFTLKIRSTKLEDSAMYFCASSGWLAAPTDTQYFGPGTRLTVL.